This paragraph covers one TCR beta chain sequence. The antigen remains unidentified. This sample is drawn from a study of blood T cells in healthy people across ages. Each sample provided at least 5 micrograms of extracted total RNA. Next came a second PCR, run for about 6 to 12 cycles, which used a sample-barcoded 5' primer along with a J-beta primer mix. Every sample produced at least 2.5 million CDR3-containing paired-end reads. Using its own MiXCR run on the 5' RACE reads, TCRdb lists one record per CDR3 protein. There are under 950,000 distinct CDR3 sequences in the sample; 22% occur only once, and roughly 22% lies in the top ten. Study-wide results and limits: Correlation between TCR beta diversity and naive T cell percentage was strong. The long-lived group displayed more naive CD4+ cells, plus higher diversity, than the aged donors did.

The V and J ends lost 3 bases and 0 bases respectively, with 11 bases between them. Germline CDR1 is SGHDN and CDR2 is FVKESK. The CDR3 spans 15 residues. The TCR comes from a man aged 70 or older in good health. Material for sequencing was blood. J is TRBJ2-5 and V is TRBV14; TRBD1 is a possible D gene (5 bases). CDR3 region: CASSQSQGYQETQYF. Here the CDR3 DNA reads TGTGCCAGCAGCCAGTCTCAGGGATACCAAGAGACCCAGTACTTC.